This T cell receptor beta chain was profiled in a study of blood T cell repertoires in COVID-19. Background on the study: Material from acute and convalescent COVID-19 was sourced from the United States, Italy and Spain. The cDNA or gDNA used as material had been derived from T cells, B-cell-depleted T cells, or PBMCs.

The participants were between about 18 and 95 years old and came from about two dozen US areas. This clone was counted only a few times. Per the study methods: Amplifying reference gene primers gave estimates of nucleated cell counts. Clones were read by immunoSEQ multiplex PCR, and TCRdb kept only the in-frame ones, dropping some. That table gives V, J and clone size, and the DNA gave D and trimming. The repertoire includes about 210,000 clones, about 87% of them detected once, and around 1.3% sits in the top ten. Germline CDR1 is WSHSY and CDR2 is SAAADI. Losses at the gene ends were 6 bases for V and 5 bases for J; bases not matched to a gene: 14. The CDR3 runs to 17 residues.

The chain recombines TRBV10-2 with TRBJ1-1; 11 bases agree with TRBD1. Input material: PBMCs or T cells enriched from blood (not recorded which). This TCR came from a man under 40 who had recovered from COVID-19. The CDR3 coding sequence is TGCGCCAGCAGGAAGCGCAATCGGGACAGGGGGGGGACTGAAGCTTTCTTT. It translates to CASRKRNRDRGGTEAFF.